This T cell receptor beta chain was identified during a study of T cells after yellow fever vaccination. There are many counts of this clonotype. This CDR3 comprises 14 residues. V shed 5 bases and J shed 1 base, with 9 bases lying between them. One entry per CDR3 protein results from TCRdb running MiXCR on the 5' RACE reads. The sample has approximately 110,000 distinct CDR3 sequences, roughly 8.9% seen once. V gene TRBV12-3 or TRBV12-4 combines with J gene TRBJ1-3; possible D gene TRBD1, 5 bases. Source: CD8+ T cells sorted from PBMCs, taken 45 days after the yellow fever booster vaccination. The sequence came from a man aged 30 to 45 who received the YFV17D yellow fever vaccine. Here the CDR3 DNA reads TGTGCCAGCAGTCCTCAGGGTTCTGGAAACACCATATATTTT. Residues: CASSPQGSGNTIYF.